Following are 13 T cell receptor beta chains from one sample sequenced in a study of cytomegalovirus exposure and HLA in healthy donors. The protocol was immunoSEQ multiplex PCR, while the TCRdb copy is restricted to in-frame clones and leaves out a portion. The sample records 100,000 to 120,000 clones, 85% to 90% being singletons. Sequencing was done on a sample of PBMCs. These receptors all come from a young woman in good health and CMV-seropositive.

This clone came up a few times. Here the CDR3 DNA reads TGCGCCAGCAGCCAGCCCCGACAGGGGTACGAGCAGTACTTC. Protein product: CASSQPRQGYEQYF. This chain joins TRBV4-1 and TRBJ2-7; 8 bases map to TRBD1. The CDR3 sequence is 14 residues long. The V and J ends lost 3 bases and 4 bases, in that order; junction bases with no gene match: 5. Germline V gene sequence: CDR1 MGHRA, CDR2 YSYEKL.

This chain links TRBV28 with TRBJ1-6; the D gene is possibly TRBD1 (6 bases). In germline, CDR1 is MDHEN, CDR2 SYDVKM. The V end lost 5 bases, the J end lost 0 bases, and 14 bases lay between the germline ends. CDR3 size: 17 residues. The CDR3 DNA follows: TGTGCCAGCAGTGGAACCGGGACAAGCTCCTATAATTCACCCCTCCACTTT. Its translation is CASSGTGTSSYNSPLHF.

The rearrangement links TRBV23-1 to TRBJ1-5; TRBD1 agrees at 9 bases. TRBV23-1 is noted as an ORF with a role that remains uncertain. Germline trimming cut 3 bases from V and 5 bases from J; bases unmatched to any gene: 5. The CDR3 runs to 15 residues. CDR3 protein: CASSHTRDRDQPQHF. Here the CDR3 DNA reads TGCGCCAGCAGTCACACCCGGGACAGGGATCAGCCCCAGCATTTT.

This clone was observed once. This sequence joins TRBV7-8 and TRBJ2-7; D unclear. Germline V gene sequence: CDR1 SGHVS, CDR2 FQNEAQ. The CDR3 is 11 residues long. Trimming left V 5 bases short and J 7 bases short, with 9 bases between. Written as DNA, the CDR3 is TGTGCCAGCAGCGTCAAGGAGGAGCAGTACTTC. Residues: CASSVKEEQYF.

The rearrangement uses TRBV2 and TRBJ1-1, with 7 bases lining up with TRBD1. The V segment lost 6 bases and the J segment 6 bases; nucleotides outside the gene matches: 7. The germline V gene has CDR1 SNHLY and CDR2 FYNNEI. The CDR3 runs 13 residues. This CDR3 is CASRVDRESEAFF. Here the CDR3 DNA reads TGTGCCAGCAGGGTTGACAGGGAGTCTGAAGCTTTCTTT. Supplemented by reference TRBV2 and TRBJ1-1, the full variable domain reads EPEVTQTPSHQVTQMGQEVILRCVPISNHLYFYWYRQILGQKVEFLVSFYNNEISEKSEIFDDQFSVERPDGSNFTLKIRSTKLEDSAMYFCASRVDRESEAFFGQGTRLTVV.

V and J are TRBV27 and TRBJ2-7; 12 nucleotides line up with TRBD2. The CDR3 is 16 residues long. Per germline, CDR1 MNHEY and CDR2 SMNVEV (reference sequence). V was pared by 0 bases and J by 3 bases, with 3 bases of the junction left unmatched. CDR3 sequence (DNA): TGTGCCAGCAGTTTATCCCCGGGACTAGCGGGCTACGAGCAGTACTTC. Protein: CASSLSPGLAGYEQYF.

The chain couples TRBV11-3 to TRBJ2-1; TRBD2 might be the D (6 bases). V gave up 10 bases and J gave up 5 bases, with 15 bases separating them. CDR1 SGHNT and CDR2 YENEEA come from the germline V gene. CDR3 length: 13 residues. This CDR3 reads CAKSNGGNNEQFF. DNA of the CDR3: TGTGCCAAGAGCAATGGAGGGAACAATGAGCAGTTCTTC.

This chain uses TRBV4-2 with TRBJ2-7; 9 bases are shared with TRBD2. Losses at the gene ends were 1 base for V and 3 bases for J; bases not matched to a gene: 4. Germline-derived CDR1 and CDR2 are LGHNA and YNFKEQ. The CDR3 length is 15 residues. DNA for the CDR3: TGTGCCAGCAGCCAAGTGGGAGCGGGGGGCTACGAGCAGTACTTC. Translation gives CASSQVGAGGYEQYF.

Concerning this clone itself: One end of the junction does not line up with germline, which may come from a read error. Here the CDR3 reads CASSLVSAGGPIF. The DNA of the CDR3 is TGTGCCAGCAGTTTAGTTTCGGCGGGAGGGCCGATCTTC. The chain combines TRBV27 with TRBJ2-1, with 9 bases aligning to TRBD2. The germline CDR1 and CDR2 sequences are MNHEY and SMNVEV (reference sequence). CDR3 length: 13 amino acids.

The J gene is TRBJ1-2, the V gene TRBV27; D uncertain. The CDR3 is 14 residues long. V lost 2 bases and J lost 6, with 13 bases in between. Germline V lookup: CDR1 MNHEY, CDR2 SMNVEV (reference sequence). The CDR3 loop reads CASSLNAGLNGYTF. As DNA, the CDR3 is TGTGCCAGCAGTTTAAATGCAGGACTCAATGGCTACACCTTC.

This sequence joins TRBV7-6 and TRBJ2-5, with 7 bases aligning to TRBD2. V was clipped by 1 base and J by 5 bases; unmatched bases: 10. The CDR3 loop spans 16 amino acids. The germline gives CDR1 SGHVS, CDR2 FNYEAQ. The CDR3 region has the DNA TGTGCCAGCAGCTTAGGCCAGTCGGGACTAAGGGAGACCCAGTACTTC. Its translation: CASSLGQSGLRETQYF.

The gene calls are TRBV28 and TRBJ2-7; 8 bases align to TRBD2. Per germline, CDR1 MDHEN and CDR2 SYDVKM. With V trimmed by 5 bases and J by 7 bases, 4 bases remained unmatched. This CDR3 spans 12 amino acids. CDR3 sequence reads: CASSPGGGEQYF. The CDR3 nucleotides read TGTGCCAGCAGTCCGGGAGGGGGGGAGCAGTACTTC. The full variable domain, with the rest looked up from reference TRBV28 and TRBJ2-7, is DVKVTQSSRYLVKRTGEKVFLECVQDMDHENMFWYRQDPGLGLRLIYFSYDVKMKEKGDIPEGYSVSREKKERFSLILESASTNQTSMYLCASSPGGGEQYFGPGTRLTVT.

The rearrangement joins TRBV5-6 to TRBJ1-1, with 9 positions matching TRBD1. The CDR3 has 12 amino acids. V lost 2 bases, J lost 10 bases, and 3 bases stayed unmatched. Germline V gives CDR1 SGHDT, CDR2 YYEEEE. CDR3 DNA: TGTGCCAGCAGCTTTACAGGGGGCCGAGCTTTCTTT. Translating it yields CASSFTGGRAFF.